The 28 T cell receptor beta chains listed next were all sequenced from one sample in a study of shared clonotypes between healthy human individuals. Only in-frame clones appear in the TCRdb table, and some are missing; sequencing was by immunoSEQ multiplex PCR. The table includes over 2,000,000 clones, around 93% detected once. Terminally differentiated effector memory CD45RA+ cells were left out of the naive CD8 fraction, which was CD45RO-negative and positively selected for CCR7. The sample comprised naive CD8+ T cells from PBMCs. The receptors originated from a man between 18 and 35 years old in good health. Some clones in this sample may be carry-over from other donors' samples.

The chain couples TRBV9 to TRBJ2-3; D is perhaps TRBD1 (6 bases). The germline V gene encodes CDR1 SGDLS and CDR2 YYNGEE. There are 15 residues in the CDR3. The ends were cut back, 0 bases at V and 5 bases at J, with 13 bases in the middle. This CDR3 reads CASSVVTGGGDTQYF. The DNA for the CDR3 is TGTGCCAGCAGCGTAGTCACTGGGGGCGGAGATACGCAGTATTTT.

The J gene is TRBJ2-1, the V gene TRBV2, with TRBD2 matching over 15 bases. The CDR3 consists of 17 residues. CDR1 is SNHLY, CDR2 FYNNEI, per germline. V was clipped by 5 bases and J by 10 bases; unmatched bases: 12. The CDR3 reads CASSKPGLAGGPPEQFF. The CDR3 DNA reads TGTGCCAGCAGTAAGCCGGGACTAGCGGGAGGTCCCCCAGAGCAGTTCTTC.

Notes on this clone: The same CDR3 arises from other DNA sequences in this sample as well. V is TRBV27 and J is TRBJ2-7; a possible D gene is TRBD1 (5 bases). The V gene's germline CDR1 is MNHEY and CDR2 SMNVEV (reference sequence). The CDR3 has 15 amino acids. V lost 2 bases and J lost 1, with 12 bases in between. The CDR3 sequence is CASSLAGPLSYEQYF. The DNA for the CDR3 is TGTGCCAGCAGTTTAGCAGGGCCTCTATCCTACGAGCAGTACTTC.

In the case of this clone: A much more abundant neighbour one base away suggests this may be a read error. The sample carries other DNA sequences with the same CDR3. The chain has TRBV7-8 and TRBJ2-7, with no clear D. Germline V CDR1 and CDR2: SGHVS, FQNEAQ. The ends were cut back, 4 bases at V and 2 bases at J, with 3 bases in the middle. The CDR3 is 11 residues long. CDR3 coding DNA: TGTGCCAGCAGCTCCCCCTACGAGCAGTACTTC. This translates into CASSSPYEQYF.

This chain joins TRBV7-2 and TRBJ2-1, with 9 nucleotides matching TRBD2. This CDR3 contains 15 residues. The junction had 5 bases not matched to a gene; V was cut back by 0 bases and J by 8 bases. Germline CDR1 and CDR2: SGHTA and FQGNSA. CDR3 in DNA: TGTGCCAGCAGCTTAGCTAGCGGGAGAGGGGATGAGCAGTTCTTC. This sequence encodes CASSLASGRGDEQFF.

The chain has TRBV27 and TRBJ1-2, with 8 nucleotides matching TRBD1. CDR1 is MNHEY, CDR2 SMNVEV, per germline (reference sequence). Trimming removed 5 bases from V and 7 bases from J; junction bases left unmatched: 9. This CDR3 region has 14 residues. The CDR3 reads CASSHNAGGVGYTF. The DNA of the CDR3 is TGTGCCAGCAGTCACAACGCAGGGGGCGTTGGCTACACCTTC.

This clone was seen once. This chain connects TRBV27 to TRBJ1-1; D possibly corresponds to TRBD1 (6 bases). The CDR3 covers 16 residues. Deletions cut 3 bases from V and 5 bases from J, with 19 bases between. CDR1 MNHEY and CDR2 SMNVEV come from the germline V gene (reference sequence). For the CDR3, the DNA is TGTGCCAGCAGTTTTACCGGGGGCATGGTATATACTGAAGCTTTCTTT. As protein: CASSFTGGMVYTEAFF.

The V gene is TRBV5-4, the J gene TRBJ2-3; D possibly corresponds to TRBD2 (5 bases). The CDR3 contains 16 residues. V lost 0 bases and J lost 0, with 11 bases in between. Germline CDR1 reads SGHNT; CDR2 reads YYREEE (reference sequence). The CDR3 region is CASSLVGGLSTDTQYF. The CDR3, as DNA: TGTGCCAGCAGCTTGGTTGGCGGGTTAAGCACAGATACGCAGTATTTT.

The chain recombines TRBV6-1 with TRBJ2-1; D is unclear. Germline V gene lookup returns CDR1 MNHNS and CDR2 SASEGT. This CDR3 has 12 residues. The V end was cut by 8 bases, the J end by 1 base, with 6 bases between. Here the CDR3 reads CASPSSYNEQFF. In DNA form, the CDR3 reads TGTGCCAGCCCGAGTTCCTACAATGAGCAGTTCTTC.

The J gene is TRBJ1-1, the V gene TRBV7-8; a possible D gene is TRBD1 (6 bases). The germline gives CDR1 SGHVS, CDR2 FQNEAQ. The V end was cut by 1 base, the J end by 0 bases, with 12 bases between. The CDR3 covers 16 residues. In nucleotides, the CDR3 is TGTGCCAGCAGCTTAGAAGGGACACAATTGAACACTGAAGCTTTCTTT. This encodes CASSLEGTQLNTEAFF.

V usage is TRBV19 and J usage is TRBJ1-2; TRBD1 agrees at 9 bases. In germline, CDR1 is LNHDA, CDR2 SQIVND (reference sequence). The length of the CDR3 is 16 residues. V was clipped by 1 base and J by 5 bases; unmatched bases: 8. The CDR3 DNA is TGTGCCAGTAGTATAGTTTACGGGACAGGGAGATATGGCTACACCTTC. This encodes CASSIVYGTGRYGYTF.

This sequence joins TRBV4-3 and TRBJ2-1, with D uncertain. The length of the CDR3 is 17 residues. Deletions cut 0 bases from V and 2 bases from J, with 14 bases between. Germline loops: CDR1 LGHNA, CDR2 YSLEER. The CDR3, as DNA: TGCGCCAGCAGCCAAGATCATCGGTCATTCACCTACAATGAGCAGTTCTTC. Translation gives CASSQDHRSFTYNEQFF.

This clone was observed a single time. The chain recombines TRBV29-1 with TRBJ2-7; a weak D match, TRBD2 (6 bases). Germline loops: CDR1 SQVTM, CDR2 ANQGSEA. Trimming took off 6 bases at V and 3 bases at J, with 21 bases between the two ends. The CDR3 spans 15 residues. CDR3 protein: CSVQEWTGRSYEQYF. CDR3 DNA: TGCAGCGTGCAAGAGTGGACCGGGAGAAGCTACGAGCAGTACTTC.

CDR3: CASSLPGLGGSDTQYF. The CDR3 region has the DNA TGTGCCAGCAGCTTGCCGGGGTTGGGGGGTTCAGATACGCAGTATTTT. The chain links TRBV5-4 to TRBJ2-3; tentative D call: TRBD2 (6 bases). Trimming removed 1 base from V and 4 bases from J, with 16 bases in between. CDR1 and CDR2 from the germline V gene are SGHNT and YYREEE (reference sequence). The CDR3 has 16 amino acids.

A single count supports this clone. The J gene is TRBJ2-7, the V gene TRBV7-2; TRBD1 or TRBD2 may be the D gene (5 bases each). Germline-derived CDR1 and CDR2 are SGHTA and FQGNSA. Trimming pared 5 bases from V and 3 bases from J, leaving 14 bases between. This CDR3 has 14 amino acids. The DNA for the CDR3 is TGTGCCAGCAGCCCCCAAGAGAGGGGCTACGAGCAGTACTTC. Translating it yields CASSPQERGYEQYF.

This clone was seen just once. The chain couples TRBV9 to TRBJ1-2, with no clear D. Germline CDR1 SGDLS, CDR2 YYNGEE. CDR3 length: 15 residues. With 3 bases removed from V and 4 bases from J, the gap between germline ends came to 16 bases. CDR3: CASSASPDGSYGYTF. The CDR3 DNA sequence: TGTGCCAGCAGCGCTTCCCCCGACGGTAGCTATGGCTACACCTTC.

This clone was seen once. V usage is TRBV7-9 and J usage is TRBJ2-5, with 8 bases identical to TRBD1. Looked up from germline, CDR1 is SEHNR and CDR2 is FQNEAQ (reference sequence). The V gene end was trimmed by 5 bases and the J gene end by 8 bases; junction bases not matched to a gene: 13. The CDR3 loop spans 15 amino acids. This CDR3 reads CASSRGTGSKSTQYF. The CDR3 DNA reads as TGTGCCAGCAGCCGAGGGACAGGCTCCAAGAGTACCCAGTACTTC.

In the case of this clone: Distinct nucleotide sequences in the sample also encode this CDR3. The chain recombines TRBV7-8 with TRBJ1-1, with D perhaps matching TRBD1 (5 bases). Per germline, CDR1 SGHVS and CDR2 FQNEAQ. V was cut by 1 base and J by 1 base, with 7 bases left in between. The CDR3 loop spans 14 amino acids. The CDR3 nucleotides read TGTGCCAGCAGCTTAGTGGGGGGGAACACTGAAGCTTTCTTT. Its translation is CASSLVGGNTEAFF.

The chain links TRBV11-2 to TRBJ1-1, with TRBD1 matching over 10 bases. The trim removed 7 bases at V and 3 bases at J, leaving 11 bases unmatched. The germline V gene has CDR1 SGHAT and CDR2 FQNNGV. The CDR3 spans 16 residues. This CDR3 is CASTIYGTGEDTEAFF. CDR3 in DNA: TGTGCCAGCACCATATACGGGACAGGGGAGGACACTGAAGCTTTCTTT.

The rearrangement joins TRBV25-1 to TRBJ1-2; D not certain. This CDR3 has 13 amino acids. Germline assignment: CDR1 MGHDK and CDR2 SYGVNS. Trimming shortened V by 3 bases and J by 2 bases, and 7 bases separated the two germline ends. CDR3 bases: TGTGCCAGCAGTGACACCGGAAACTATGGCTACACCTTC. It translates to CASSDTGNYGYTF.

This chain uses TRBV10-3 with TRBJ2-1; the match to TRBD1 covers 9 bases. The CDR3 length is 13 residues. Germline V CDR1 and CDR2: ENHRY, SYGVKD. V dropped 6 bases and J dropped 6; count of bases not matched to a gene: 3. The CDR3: CAIRDRGINEQFF. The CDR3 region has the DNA TGTGCCATCAGGGACAGGGGAATCAATGAGCAGTTCTTC.

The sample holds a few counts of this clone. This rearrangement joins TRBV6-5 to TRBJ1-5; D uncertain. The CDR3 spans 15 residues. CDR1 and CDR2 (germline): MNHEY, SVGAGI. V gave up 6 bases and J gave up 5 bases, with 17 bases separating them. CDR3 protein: CASSPTPTAHQPQHF. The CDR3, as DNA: TGTGCCAGCAGCCCCACCCCGACGGCACATCAGCCCCAGCATTTT.

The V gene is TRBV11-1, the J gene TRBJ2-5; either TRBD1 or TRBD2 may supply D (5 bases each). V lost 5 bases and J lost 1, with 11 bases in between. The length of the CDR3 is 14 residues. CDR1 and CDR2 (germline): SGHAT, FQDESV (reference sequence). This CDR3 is CASSLRDPQETQYF. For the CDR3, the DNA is TGTGCCAGCAGCCTGAGGGACCCCCAAGAGACCCAGTACTTC.

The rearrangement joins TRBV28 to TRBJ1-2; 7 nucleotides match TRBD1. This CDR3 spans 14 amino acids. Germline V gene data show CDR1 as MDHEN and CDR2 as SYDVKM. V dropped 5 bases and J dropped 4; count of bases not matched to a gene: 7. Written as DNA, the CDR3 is TGTGCCAGCAGTCCGTACCGGGACAGCTATGGCTACACCTTC. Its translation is CASSPYRDSYGYTF.

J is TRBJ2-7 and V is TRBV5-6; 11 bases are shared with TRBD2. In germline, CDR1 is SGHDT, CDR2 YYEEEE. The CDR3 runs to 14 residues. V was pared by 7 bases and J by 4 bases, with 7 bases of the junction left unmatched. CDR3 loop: CASQPGLAEYEQYF. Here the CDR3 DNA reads TGTGCCAGCCAGCCGGGACTAGCGGAATACGAGCAGTACTTC.

The CDR3 coding sequence is TGTGCCACCAGCAGAGGCGAGGCCCACGAGCAGTACTTC. Translated: CATSRGEAHEQYF. The chain couples TRBV15 to TRBJ2-7, with D uncertain. CDR1 is LNHNV and CDR2 is YYDKDF in the germline V gene (reference sequence). The CDR3 length is 13 residues. V lost 1 base, J lost 5 bases, and 9 bases lay in between. Supplemented by reference TRBV15 and TRBJ2-7, the full variable domain reads DAMVIQNPRYQVTQFGKPVTLSCSQTLNHNVMYWYQQKSSQAPKLLFHYYDKDFNNEADTPDNFQSRRPNTSFCFLDIRSPGLGDTAMYLCATSRGEAHEQYFGPGTRLTVT.

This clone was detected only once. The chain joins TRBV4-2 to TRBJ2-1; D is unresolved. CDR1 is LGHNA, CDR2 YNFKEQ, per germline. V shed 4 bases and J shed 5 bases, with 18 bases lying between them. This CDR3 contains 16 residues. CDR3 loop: CASSLEGRAVDNEQFF. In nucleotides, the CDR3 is TGTGCCAGCAGCCTCGAAGGCCGGGCCGTTGACAATGAGCAGTTCTTC.

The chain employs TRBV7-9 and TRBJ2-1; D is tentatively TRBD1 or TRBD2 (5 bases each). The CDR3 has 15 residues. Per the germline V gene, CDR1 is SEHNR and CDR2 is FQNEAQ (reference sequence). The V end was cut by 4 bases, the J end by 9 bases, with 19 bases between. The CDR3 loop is CASSSEGPTVGEQFF. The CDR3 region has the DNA TGTGCCAGCAGCTCCGAGGGGCCGACTGTGGGTGAGCAGTTCTTC.